This TCR beta chain was identified during a study of OX40 agonist ivuxolimab in advanced cancers. Germline trimming cut 7 bases from V and 5 bases from J; bases unmatched to any gene: 13. CDR1 is SGHTA, CDR2 FQGTGA, per germline. This CDR3 is 16 amino acids long. The repertoire was sequenced with immunoSEQ multiplex PCR; TCRdb's copy has only in-frame clones and lacks some. The sample lists about 84,000 clones, more than 70% occurring once. This clonotype originated in an adult with an advanced solid tumor such as melanoma, head and neck, liver or kidney cancer. The chain has TRBV7-3 and TRBJ1-5, with TRBD1 identical over 8 bases. This sample comprised CD4+ or CD8+ T cells sorted from blood, obtained in a trial of the OX40 agonist ivuxolimab. DNA for the CDR3: TGTGCCAGCACCAAAATGGGATTGACAGGGGATCAGCCCCAGCATTTT. Protein: CASTKMGLTGDQPQHF. Filled out from reference TRBV7-3 and TRBJ1-5, the complete variable domain reads GAGVSQTPSNKVTEKGKYVELRCDPISGHTALYWYRQSLGQGPEFLIYFQGTGAADDSGLPNDRFFAVRPEGSVSTLKIQRTERGDSAVYLCASTKMGLTGDQPQHFGDGTRLSIL.